The 9 T cell receptor beta chains given below trace back to one sample, sequenced in a study of beta chain features in type 1 diabetes. cDNA synthesis used the whole RNA isolate, giving expressed TCRB sequences. The assay was immunoSEQ multiplex PCR, and TCRdb's table has in-frame clones only and misses some. The table has 300,000 to 400,000 clones, over 10% seen once. The specimen was naive CD4+ T cells from blood. The origin of the receptors is a man younger than 30 in good health.

V and J are TRBV28 and TRBJ2-1, with a possible D match to TRBD1 (7 bases). V was pared by 8 bases and J by 3 bases, with 14 bases between. Germline loops: CDR1 MDHEN, CDR2 SYDVKM. The CDR3 has 14 residues. CDR3 region: CASGGGQIYNEQFF. DNA for the CDR3: TGTGCCAGCGGAGGGGGACAGATCTACAATGAGCAGTTCTTC. Full variable domain (remainder filled in from reference TRBV28 and TRBJ2-1): DVKVTQSSRYLVKRTGEKVFLECVQDMDHENMFWYRQDPGLGLRLIYFSYDVKMKEKGDIPEGYSVSREKKERFSLILESASTNQTSMYLCASGGGQIYNEQFFGPGTRLTVL.

Turning to this clone: Other nucleotide sequences from this sample produce the same CDR3. The chain uses TRBV6-5 and TRBJ2-3; possible D gene TRBD1, 5 bases. The germline V and J ends were trimmed by 0 bases and 3 bases, with 7 bases remaining between them. There are 14 residues in the CDR3. CDR1 and CDR2 (germline): MNHEY, SVGAGI. This chain's CDR3 is CASSYSRGTDTQYF. CDR3 coding DNA: TGTGCCAGCAGTTACTCTAGGGGAACAGATACGCAGTATTTT.

This clone was observed a few times. The rearrangement joins TRBV2 to TRBJ2-3; 9 nucleotides match TRBD2. The germline gives CDR1 SNHLY, CDR2 FYNNEI. The CDR3 consists of 14 residues. V trimming: 4 bases; J trimming: 13 bases; junction bases outside the gene matches: 12. DNA of the CDR3: TGTGCCAGCAGTGCCAGCGGGGGGCCCCCGAGGGAGTATTTT. Its translation is CASSASGGPPREYF.

This clone turned up a few times. This chain connects TRBV5-1 to TRBJ2-2, with a weak D call TRBD1 (5 bases). V lost 2 bases and J lost 6, with 8 bases in between. CDR3 length: 13 amino acids. Germline lookup yields CDR1 SGHRS and CDR2 YFSETQ. In DNA form, the CDR3 reads TGCGCCAGCAGCTTTAGACAGCCCGGGGAGCTGTTTTTT. Its translation: CASSFRQPGELFF.

This clone appeared a few times. V gene TRBV4-2 combines with J gene TRBJ2-2, with 9 bases that match TRBD2. Per germline, CDR1 LGHNA and CDR2 YNFKEQ. The V and J ends lost 4 bases and 3 bases, in that order; junction bases with no gene match: 27. The length of the CDR3 is 23 residues. The CDR3 sequence: CASSRGGGLGQRGAVGYTGELFF. The CDR3 nucleotides read TGTGCCAGCAGCCGGGGCGGAGGACTCGGTCAGCGGGGGGCCGTCGGGTACACCGGGGAGCTGTTTTTT.

The gene calls are TRBV30 and TRBJ1-5; D gene uncertain. CDR3 size: 12 residues. Trimming cost V 2 bases and J 1 base, with 3 bases left between them. CDR1 is GTSNPN and CDR2 is SVGIG in the germline V gene (reference sequence). The DNA for the CDR3 is TGTGCCTGGAGTCTGAGCAATCAGCCCCAGCATTTT. Its protein product is CAWSLSNQPQHF.

The chain has TRBV7-9 and TRBJ1-1; D may be TRBD1 (5 bases). The CDR3 runs 14 residues. The V and J ends lost 2 bases and 7 bases respectively, with 14 bases between them. From germline, CDR1 is SEHNR and CDR2 FQNEAQ (reference sequence). The CDR3 DNA sequence: TGTGCCAGCAGCTTATACCGGGGGGTAGATGAAGCTTTCTTT. Translated: CASSLYRGVDEAFF.

The rearrangement joins TRBV30 to TRBJ1-5, with D possibly TRBD1 on 5 matching bases. V shed 2 bases and J shed 6 bases, with 11 bases lying between them. The CDR3 runs 13 residues. Germline V gene sequence: CDR1 GTSNPN, CDR2 SVGIG (reference sequence). CDR3 region: CAWSQGYSQPQHF. The CDR3 nucleotides read TGTGCCTGGAGTCAGGGTTATTCTCAGCCCCAGCATTTT.

This chain links TRBV27 with TRBJ2-7; no firm D call. The CDR3 has 15 residues. The germline V and J ends were trimmed by 4 bases and 2 bases, with 15 bases remaining between them. The germline V gene encodes CDR1 MNHEY and CDR2 SMNVEV (reference sequence). The DNA for the CDR3 is TGTGCCAGCAGTTCAAAACCGGCAGGCCCCTACGAGCAGTACTTC. Translated: CASSSKPAGPYEQYF.